This T cell receptor beta chain was observed in a study of molecular identifiers for immune sequencing clone quantification. This clonotype was observed at least ten times. Its antigen is not known. For bulk TCR libraries, previously described methods and listed TCR primers were used. TCRdb used MiXCR to reprocess the PCR reads, holding one entry per CDR3 protein. Counted here are about 640,000 distinct CDR3 sequences, 15% to 20% occurring once; the ten biggest clones make up roughly 0.83%. Points from the study as a whole: Effector cells kept over 99% of their molecules in clones above 20 RNA copies, while naive cells kept under 1% there.

Sorting defined naive CD8 T cells as CD8+CD4-CCR7+CD45RA+. The CDR3 totals 11 residues. CDR1 MNHEY and CDR2 SVGEGT come from the germline V gene. V was cut by 8 bases and J by 5 bases, with 9 bases left in between. The receptor comes from a human donor in good health. Some libraries in this study had Jurkat cell RNA spiked in. The genes are TRBV6-2 or TRBV6-3 and TRBJ1-1; D is ambiguous. The sample was naive CD8+ T cells from blood, with Jurkat cell RNA spiked in. Subset here: FACS-sorted CD8+CD4-CCR7+CD45RA+ naive T cells. The CDR3: CASAESTEAFF. The CDR3 bases are TGTGCCAGCGCTGAAAGTACTGAAGCTTTCTTT.